The clone carrying this TCR beta chain was seen a few times. Its antigen remains unidentified. As for treatment: oral pan-JAK inhibitor, 5-10 mg twice daily. V dropped 5 bases and J dropped 9 bases, with 14 bases sitting between them. The CDR3 totals 12 residues. CDR1 and CDR2 from the germline V gene are SQVTM and ANQGSEA. The sequencing template was cDNA reverse transcribed from extracted RNA. Data came from immunoSEQ multiplex PCR; TCRdb stores just in-frame clones and leaves some out. The repertoire has a few hundred thousand clones, under 60% of them found once; the top ten carry 1.6%. This specimen belongs to a study of CD8+ T cells in alopecia areata. Study background: For 6 to 18 months, tofacitinib was taken, and 6 months off drug followed. The study, taken as a whole, reports: In blood and scalp, many expanded lesional clones persisted during tofacitinib. Scalp clonality and expanded CD8+ clones among the top 100 fell significantly with tofacitinib.

The input for sequencing was CD4+ T cells sorted from blood, taken at week 4, from a patient treated with tofacitinib. The chain employs TRBV29-1 and TRBJ2-4; D is possibly TRBD1 or TRBD2 (6 bases each). This clonotype was obtained from a human donor with alopecia areata. CDR3 in amino acids: CSVIQGGAIQYF. The DNA of the CDR3 is TGCAGCGTTATACAGGGAGGCGCCATTCAGTACTTC.